This note documents a single T cell receptor (beta chain) sequence. What it binds is unknown. Trimming cost V 2 bases and J 5 bases; bases outside gene matches: 9. CDR1 is LNHDA and CDR2 is SQIVND in the germline V gene (reference sequence). The CDR3 has 17 residues. This record belongs to a study of shared clonotypes between healthy human individuals. Study-wide background: Each donor contributed plates that comprised three CD4 naive, three CD4 memory, two CD8 naive and one CD8 memory.

Study results and caveats: Memory subsets had estimated richness that was generally smaller than that of naive subsets. Between a handful of donors, naive CD4 clonotypes were shared at a level of around 5.2%.

Clones were sequenced by immunoSEQ multiplex PCR, and TCRdb holds only the in-frame ones, with some missing. The data show approximately 250,000 clones, about 69% seen once. The authors divided CD4+ cells into CD45RA+ naive and CD45RA-negative memory subsets. This chain links TRBV19 with TRBJ2-2; 9 nucleotides align to TRBD2. What was sequenced was memory CD4+ T cells sorted from blood. The sample's subset: CD45RA-negative fraction. This receptor was obtained from a man aged 25-40 years in good health. The CDR3 DNA reads TGTGCCAGTAGTATAAATAGGGGACTAGCCGGGACCGGGGAGCTGTTTTTT. Translation: CASSINRGLAGTGELFF.